This T cell receptor beta chain is from a study of Graves' ophthalmopathy and Graves' hyperthyroidism. Overall study findings and caveats: Separation of ophthalmopathy from stable hyperthyroidism was achieved by a 13-signature model, at roughly 88% sensitivity and approximately 84% specificity. Blood also contained most of the expanded thyroid clonotypes above 0.001 frequency.

The study excluded patients with other autoimmune diseases, uncontrolled infections, pregnancy or lactation. Clinical symptoms and serum thyroxine were used for diagnosis; TRAb, thyroid ultrasound and orbital computed tomography were also relied on. The CDR3 runs 13 residues. CDR1 and CDR2 (germline): SGHRS, YFSETQ. Germline trimming cut 3 bases from V and 4 bases from J; bases unmatched to any gene: 3. In this sample, this clonotype turned up a few times. Its antigen is not identified. Amplification of TCR beta CDR3 regions used RNA transcripts. Second-round multiplex PCR followed a first-round RT-PCR using HTBI primers. TCRdb re-called the multiplex PCR reads with MiXCR, one entry per CDR3 protein. The sample gives hundreds of thousands of distinct CDR3 sequences, roughly 50% of which show up once; less than 60% is in the top ten.

V usage is TRBV5-1 and J usage is TRBJ2-7, with TRBD2 matching over 8 bases. Material: peripheral blood. The TCR originated in an adult man with Graves' ophthalmopathy. DNA of the CDR3: TGCGCCAGCAGCTCCAGCGGGAGTTACGAGCAGTACTTC. It yields the protein CASSSSGSYEQYF.